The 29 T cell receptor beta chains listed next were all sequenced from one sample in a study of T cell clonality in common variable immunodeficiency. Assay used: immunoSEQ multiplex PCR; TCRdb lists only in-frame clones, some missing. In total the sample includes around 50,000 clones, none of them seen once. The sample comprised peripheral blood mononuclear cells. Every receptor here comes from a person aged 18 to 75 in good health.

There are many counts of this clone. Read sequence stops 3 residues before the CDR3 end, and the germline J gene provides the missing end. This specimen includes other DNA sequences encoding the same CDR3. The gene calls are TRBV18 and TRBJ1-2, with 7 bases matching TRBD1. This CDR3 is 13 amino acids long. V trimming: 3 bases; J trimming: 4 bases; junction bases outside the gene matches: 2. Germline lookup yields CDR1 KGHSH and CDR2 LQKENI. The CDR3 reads CASSPDRAYGYTF. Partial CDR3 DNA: TGTGCCAGCTCACCCGACAGGGCCTATGGC.

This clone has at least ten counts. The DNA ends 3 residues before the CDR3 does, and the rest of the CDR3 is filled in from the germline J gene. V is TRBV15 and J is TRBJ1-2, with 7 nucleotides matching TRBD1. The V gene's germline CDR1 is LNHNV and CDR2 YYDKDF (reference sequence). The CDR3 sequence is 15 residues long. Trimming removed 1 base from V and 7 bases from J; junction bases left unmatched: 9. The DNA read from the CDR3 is TGTGCCACCAGCAGAGGGGGACAAGGGGGCGGTGGC. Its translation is CATSRGGQGGGG. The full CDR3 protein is CATSRGGQGGGGYTF. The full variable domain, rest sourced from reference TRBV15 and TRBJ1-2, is DAMVIQNPRYQVTQFGKPVTLSCSQTLNHNVMYWYQQKSSQAPKLLFHYYDKDFNNEADTPDNFQSRRPNTSFCFLDIRSPGLGDTAMYLCATSRGGQGGGGYTFGSGTRLTVV.

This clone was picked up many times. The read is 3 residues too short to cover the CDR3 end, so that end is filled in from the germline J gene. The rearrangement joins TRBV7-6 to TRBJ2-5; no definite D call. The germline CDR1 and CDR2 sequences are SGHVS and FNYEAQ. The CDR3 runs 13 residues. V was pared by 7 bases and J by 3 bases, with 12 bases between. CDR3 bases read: TGTGCCAGCACCGCCGCGGCAGAAGAGACC. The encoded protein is CASTAAAEET. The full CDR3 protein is CASTAAAEETQYF.

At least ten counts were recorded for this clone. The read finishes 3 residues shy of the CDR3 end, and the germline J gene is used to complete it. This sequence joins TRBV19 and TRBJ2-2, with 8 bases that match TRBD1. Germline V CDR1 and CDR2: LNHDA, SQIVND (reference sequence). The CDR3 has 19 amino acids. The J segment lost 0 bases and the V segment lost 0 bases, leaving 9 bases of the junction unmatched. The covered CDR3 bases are TGTGCCAGTAGTATAGATCTAGGGACAGGATATACGAACACCGGGGAG. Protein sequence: CASSIDLGTGYTNTGE. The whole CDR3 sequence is CASSIDLGTGYTNTGELFF.

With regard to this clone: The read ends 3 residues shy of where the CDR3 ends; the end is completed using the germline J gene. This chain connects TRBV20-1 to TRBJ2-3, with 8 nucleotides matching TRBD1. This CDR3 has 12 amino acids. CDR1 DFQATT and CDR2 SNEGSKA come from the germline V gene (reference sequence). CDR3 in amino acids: CSVGTGNQPQYF. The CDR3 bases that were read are TGCAGTGTCGGGACAGGCAATCAGCCG.

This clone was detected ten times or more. Here the CDR3 reads CASSQFRDRSGETQYF. The DNA read from the CDR3 is TGTGCCAGCAGCCAATTTCGGGACAGGTCGGGGGAGACC. The V call is TRBV14, the J call TRBJ2-5; 8 bases match TRBD1. The CDR3 extends 3 residues past the end of the read, so its final part is completed from the germline J gene. From germline, CDR1 is SGHDN and CDR2 FVKESK. The trim removed 2 bases at V and 5 bases at J, leaving 10 bases unmatched. CDR3 length equals 16 residues. Complete variable domain (other parts from reference TRBV14 and TRBJ2-5): EAGVTQFPSHSVIEKGQTVTLRCDPISGHDNLYWYRRVMGKEIKFLLHFVKESKQDESGMPNNRFLAERTGGTYSTLKVQPAELEDSGVYFCASSQFRDRSGETQYFGPGTRLLVL.

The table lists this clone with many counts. The CDR3 sequence is CASSFGTSGGQGTQYF. Partial CDR3 DNA: TGTGCCAGCAGTTTCGGGACTAGCGGAGGGCAAGGTACC. The J gene is TRBJ2-5, the V gene TRBV6-2 or TRBV6-3, with 11 bases lining up with TRBD2. The CDR3 end lies 3 residues beyond the end of the read and is filled in from the germline J gene. From germline, CDR1 is MNHEY and CDR2 SVGEGT. The CDR3 length is 16 residues.

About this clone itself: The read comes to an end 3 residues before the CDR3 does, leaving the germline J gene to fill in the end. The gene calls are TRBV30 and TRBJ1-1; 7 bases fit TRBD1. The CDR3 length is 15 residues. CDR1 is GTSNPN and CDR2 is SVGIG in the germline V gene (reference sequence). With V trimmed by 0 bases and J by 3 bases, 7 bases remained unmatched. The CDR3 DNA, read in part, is TGTGCCTGGAGTGTACGGGGAGGGGGCGACACTGAA. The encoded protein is CAWSVRGGGDTE. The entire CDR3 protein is CAWSVRGGGDTEAFF. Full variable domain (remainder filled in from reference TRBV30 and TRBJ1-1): SQTIHQWPATLVQPVGSPLSLECTVEGTSNPNLYWYRQAAGRGLQLLFYSVGIGQISSEVPQNLSASRPQDRQFILSSKKLLLSDSGFYLCAWSVRGGGDTEAFFGQGTRLTVV.

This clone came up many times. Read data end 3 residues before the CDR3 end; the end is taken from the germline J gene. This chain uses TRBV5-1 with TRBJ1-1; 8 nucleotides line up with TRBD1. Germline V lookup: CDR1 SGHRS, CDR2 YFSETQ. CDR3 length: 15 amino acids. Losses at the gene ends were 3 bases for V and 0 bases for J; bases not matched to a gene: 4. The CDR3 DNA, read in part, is TGCGCCAGCAGCTCCCCGGGACAGGTGAACACTGAA. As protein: CASSSPGQVNTE. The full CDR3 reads CASSSPGQVNTEAFF.

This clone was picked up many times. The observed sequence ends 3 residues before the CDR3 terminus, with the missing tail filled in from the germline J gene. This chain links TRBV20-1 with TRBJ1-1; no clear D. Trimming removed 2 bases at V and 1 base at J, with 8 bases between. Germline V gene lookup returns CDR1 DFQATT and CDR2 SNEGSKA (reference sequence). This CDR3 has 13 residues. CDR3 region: CSARINSNTEAFF. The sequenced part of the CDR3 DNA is TGCAGTGCTAGAATAAATTCGAACACTGAA.

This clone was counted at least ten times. The sequenced CDR3 bases are TGTGCCAGCAGTGAAGGGTCTGGGGCCAACGTC. It translates to CASSEGSGANV. The complete CDR3 sequence is CASSEGSGANVLTF. The genes are TRBV6-4 and TRBJ2-6; D is uncertain. The read terminates 3 residues before the CDR3 end, so the remaining end is supplied by the germline J gene. V was pared by 3 bases and J by 1 base, with 4 bases between. The CDR3 has 14 amino acids. Germline CDR1 reads MRHNA; CDR2 reads SNTAGT.

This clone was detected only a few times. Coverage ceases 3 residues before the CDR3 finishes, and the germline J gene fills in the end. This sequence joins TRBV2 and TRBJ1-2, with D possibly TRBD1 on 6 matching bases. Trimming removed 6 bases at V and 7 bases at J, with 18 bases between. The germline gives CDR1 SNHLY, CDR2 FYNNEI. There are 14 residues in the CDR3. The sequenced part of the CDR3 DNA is TGTGCCAGCAGCCCGACAGGACAAGAAGTTGGC. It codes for CASSPTGQEVG. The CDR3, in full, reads CASSPTGQEVGYTF.

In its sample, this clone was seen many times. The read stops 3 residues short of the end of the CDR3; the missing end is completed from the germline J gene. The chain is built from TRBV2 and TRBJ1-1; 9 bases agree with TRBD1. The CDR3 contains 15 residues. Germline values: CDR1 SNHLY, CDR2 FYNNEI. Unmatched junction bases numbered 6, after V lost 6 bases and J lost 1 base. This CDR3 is CASRDWDRENTEAFF. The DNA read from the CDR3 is TGTGCCAGCAGAGATTGGGACAGGGAGAACACTGAA.

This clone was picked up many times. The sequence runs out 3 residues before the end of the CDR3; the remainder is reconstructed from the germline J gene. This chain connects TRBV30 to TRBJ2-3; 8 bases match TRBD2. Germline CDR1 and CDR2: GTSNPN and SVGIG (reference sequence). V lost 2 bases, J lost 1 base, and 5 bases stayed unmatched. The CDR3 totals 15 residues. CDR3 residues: CAWSHSAGGTDTQYF. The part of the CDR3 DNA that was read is TGTGCCTGGAGTCACTCAGCGGGGGGCACAGATACG.

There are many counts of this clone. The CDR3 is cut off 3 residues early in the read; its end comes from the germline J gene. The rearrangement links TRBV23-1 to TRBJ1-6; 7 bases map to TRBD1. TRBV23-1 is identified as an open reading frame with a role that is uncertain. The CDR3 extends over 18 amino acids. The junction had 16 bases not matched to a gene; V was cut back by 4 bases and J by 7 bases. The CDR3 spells CASSRYWGPGRGNSPLHF. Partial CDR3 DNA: TGCGCCAGCAGTCGGTATTGGGGACCTGGCAGGGGGAATTCACCC.

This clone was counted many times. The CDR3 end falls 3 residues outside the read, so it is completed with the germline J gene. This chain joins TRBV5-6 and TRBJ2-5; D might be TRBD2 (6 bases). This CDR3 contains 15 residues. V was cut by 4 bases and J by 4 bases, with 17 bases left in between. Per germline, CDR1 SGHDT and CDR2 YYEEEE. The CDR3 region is CASSKTLRGVETQYF. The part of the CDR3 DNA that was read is TGTGCCAGCAGCAAGACTTTGCGGGGAGTAGAGACC.

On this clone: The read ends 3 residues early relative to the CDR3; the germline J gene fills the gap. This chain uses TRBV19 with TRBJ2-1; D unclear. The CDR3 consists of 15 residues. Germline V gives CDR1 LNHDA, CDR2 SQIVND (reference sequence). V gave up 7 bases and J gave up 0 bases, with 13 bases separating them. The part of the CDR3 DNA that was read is TGTGCCAGTACCCTCTCGGCTAGCTCCTACAATGAG. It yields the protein CASTLSASSYNE. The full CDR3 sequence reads CASTLSASSYNEQFF. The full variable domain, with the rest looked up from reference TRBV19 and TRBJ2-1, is DGGITQSPKYLFRKEGQNVTLSCEQNLNHDAMYWYRQDPGQGLRLIYYSQIVNDFQKGDIAEGYSVSREKKESFPLTVTSAQKNPTAFYLCASTLSASSYNEQFFGPGTRLTVL.

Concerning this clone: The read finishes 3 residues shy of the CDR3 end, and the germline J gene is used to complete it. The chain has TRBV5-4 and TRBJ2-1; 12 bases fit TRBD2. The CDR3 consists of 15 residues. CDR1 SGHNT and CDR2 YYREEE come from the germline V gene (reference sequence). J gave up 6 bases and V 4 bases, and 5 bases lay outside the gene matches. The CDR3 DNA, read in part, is TGTGCCAGCAGCCGCGAGGGACTAGCGGGCAATGAG. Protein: CASSREGLAGNE. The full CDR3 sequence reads CASSREGLAGNEQFF.

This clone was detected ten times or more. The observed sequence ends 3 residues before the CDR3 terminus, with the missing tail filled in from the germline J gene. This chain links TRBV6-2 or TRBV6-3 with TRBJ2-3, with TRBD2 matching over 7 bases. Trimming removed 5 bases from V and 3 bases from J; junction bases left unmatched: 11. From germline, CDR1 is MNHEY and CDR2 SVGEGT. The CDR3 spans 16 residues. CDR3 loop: CASSDRPSGLTDTQYF. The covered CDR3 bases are TGTGCCAGCAGTGACCGACCTAGCGGACTAACAGATACG.

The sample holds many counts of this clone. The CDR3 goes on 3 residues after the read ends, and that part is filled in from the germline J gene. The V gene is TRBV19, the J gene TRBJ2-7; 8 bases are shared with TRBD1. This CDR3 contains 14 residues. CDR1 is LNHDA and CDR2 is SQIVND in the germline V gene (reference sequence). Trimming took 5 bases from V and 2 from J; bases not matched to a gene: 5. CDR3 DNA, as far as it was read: TGTGCCAGTAGTGTGGACAGGGACACCTACGAG. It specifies CASSVDRDTYE. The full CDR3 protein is CASSVDRDTYEQYF.

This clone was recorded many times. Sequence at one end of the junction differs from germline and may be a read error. CDR3 DNA (partial): TGCACCAGCAGCCCCGACAGGGGAAATTCACCC. The encoded protein is CTSSPDRGNSP. The entire CDR3 sequence reads CTSSPDRGNSPLHF. The chain uses TRBV4-1 and TRBJ1-6, with 8 bases lining up with TRBD1. The CDR3 is cut off 3 residues early in the read; its end comes from the germline J gene. Per germline, CDR1 MGHRA and CDR2 YSYEKL. This CDR3 is built from 14 residues.

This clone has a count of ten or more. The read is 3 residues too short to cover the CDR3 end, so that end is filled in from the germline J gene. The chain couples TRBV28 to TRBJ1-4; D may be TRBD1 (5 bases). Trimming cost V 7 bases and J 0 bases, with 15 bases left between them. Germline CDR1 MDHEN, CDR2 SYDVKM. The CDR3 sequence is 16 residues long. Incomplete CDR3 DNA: TGTGCCAGCACCCCCTCGGAGACAGCAACTAATGAAAAA. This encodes CASTPSETATNEK. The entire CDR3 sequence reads CASTPSETATNEKLFF.

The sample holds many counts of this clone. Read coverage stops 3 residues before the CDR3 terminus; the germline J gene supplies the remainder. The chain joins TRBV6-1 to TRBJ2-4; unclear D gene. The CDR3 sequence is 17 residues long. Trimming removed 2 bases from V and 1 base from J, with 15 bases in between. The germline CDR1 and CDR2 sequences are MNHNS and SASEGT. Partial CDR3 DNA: TGTGCCAGCAGTGAAAACGTGATATCGGGTGCCAAAAACATT. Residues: CASSENVISGAKNI. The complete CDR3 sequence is CASSENVISGAKNIQYF.

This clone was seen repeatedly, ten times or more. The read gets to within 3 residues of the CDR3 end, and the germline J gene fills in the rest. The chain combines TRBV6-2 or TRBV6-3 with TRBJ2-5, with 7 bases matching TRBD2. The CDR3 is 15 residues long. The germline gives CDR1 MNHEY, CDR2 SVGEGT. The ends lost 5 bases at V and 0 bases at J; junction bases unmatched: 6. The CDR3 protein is CASSTGGTNQETQYF. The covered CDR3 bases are TGTGCCAGCAGTACCGGCGGGACTAACCAAGAGACC.

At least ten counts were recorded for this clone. CDR3 protein: CAWSVAGLTGGVEKLFF. The CDR3 DNA, read in part, is TGTGCCTGGAGTGTTGCGGGGCTAACAGGGGGCGTTGAAAAA. The J gene is TRBJ1-4, the V gene TRBV30; 9 nucleotides align to TRBD1. The CDR3 goes on 3 residues after the read ends, and that part is filled in from the germline J gene. CDR3 length: 17 amino acids. The ends lost 0 bases at V and 7 bases at J; junction bases unmatched: 12. Germline values: CDR1 GTSNPN, CDR2 SVGIG (reference sequence).

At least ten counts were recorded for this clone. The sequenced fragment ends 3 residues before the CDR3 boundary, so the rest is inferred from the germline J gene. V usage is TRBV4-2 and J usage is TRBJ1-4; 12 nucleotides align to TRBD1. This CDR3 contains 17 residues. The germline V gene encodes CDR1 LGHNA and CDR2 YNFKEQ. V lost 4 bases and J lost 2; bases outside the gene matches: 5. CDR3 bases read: TGTGCCAGCAGCCCGGGACAGGGGGCGCTGACTAATGAAAAA. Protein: CASSPGQGALTNEK. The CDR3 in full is CASSPGQGALTNEKLFF.

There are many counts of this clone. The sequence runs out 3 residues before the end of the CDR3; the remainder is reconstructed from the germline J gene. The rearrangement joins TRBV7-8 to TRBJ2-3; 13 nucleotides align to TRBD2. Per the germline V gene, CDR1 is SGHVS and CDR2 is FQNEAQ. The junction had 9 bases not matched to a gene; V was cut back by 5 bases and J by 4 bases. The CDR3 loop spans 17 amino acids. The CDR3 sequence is CASSTTTSGGVADTQYF. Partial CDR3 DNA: TGTGCCAGCAGCACGACAACTAGCGGGGGGGTAGCAGATACG.

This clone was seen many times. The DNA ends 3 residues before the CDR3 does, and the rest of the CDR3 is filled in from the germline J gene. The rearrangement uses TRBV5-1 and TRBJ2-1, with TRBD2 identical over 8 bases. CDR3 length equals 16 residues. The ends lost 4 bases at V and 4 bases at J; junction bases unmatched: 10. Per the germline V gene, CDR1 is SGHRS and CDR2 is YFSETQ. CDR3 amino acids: CASSPSGTREYNEQFF. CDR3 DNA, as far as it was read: TGCGCCAGCAGCCCCTCCGGGACTAGAGAATACAATGAG.

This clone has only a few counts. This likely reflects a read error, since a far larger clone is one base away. The CDR3 DNA, read in part, is TGTCCCACCTCAGGACAGAAACAAGAGACC. Translating gives CPTSGQKQET. The complete CDR3 sequence is CPTSGQKQETQYF. The gene calls are TRBV19 and TRBJ2-5; a weak D match, TRBD1 (6 bases). The sequenced fragment ends 3 residues before the CDR3 boundary, so the rest is inferred from the germline J gene. From germline, CDR1 is LNHDA and CDR2 SQIVND (reference sequence). This CDR3 region has 13 residues.